These 14 T cell receptor beta chains were all obtained from the same sample, sequenced in a study of blood T cell repertoires in COVID-19. Produced via immunoSEQ multiplex PCR; TCRdb's table is partial and in-frame only. Of 150,000 to 200,000 clones listed, 80% are singletons. Sequencing was performed on peripheral blood. These receptors were taken from a man in his 60s with acute or convalescent COVID-19.

The chain combines TRBV7-2 with TRBJ1-6; D might be TRBD1 (5 bases). Germline V gene lookup returns CDR1 SGHTA and CDR2 FQGNSA. Trimming removed 5 bases from V and 6 bases from J, with 14 bases in between. The CDR3 spans 15 residues. CDR3 coding DNA: TGTGCCAGCAGCCTCCTAGGGGTGGGTAATTCACCCCTCCACTTT. This encodes CASSLLGVGNSPLHF.

This clone was seen more than once but under ten times. The chain employs TRBV7-6 and TRBJ2-1; 15 nucleotides align to TRBD2. V shed 5 bases, J shed 6 bases, and the junction held 2 bases outside the gene matches. CDR1 is SGHVS, CDR2 FNYEAQ, per germline. The length of the CDR3 is 15 residues. The CDR3 here is CASSLGLAGGNEQFF. The CDR3 DNA is TGTGCCAGCAGCCTGGGACTAGCGGGGGGCAATGAGCAGTTCTTC.

This chain links TRBV4-2 with TRBJ1-2; D is unclear. CDR3 size: 15 residues. V gave up 4 bases and J gave up 4 bases, with 16 bases separating them. Germline-derived CDR1 and CDR2 are LGHNA and YNFKEQ. The CDR3 region has the DNA TGTGCCAGCAGCCTGGATGCCGCGACAAGCTATGGCTACACCTTC. It is translated as CASSLDAATSYGYTF.

This clone was seen a few times. CDR3 amino acids: CASSYPSSGRRDEQYF. CDR3 nucleotides: TGTGCCAGCAGTTACCCCTCTAGCGGGAGGAGGGACGAGCAGTACTTC. This chain joins TRBV6-2 or TRBV6-3 and TRBJ2-7; 11 nucleotides line up with TRBD2. The CDR3 is made up of 16 amino acids. Germline V CDR1 and CDR2: MNHEY, SVGEGT. J lost 5 bases, V lost 2 bases, and 8 bases had no gene match.

The chain recombines TRBV5-1 with TRBJ1-6; D is undetermined. CDR1 is SGHRS and CDR2 is YFSETQ in the germline V gene. The CDR3 sequence is 15 residues long. V was trimmed by 0 bases and J by 10 bases, leaving 14 bases between them. CDR3 bases: TGCGCCAGCAGCTTGGACAGTCCCGAGACCTCACCCCTCCACTTT. It translates to CASSLDSPETSPLHF.

The chain carries TRBV29-1 and TRBJ2-1, with a possible D match to TRBD1 (6 bases). CDR1 is SQVTM, CDR2 ANQGSEA, per germline. The length of the CDR3 is 11 residues. The V gene lost 7 bases and the J gene lost 7 bases, with 11 bases spanning the gap. The CDR3 sequence is CSAAGQNEQFF. The DNA for the CDR3 is TGCAGCGCAGCAGGACAGAATGAGCAGTTCTTC.

The genes are TRBV7-2 and TRBJ1-5; D is uncertain. The length of the CDR3 is 15 residues. The germline V gene has CDR1 SGHTA and CDR2 FQGNSA. V was trimmed by 1 base and J by 5 bases, leaving 12 bases between them. The CDR3 DNA reads TGTGCCAGCAGCTTAGGGCCGGGGAAGGATCAGCCCCAGCATTTT. As protein: CASSLGPGKDQPQHF. The full variable domain, completed using reference TRBV7-2 and TRBJ1-5, is GAGVSQSPSNKVTEKGKDVELRCDPISGHTALYWYRQSLGQGLEFLIYFQGNSAPDKSGLPSDRFSAERTGGSVSTLTIQRTQQEDSAVYLCASSLGPGKDQPQHFGDGTRLSIL.

This clone was counted a single time. This CDR3 reads CASSVYSGNEQFF. The CDR3 region has the DNA TGTGCCAGCAGCGTATATTCGGGGAATGAGCAGTTCTTC. The chain uses TRBV9 and TRBJ2-1; D is possibly TRBD2 (5 bases). Per the germline V gene, CDR1 is SGDLS and CDR2 is YYNGEE. V lost 1 base to trimming and J lost 7 bases, with 9 bases between them. This CDR3 has 13 residues. Based on the CDR3 plus reference TRBV9 and TRBJ2-1, the full variable domain is DSGVTQTPKHLITATGQRVTLRCSPRSGDLSVYWYQQSLDQGLQFLIQYYNGEERAKGNILERFSAQQFPDLHSELNLSSLELGDSALYFCASSVYSGNEQFFGPGTRLTVL.

This clone was detected ten times or more. V gene TRBV6-2 or TRBV6-3 combines with J gene TRBJ2-1; the D gene is possibly TRBD1 (5 bases). CDR3 length equals 12 residues. Trimming took off 2 bases at V and 7 bases at J, with 6 bases between the two ends. The V gene's germline CDR1 is MNHEY and CDR2 SVGEGT. The DNA of the CDR3 is TGTGCCAGCAGTTACACAGGTAATGAGCAGTTCTTC. Its translation is CASSYTGNEQFF.

The gene calls are TRBV5-4 and TRBJ2-1; the match to TRBD2 covers 12 bases. CDR3 length: 15 residues. The germline CDR1 and CDR2 sequences are SGHNT and YYREEE (reference sequence). After removal of 2 bases from V and 8 bases from J, the junction contained 5 bases not matched to a gene. CDR3 nucleotides: TGTGCCAGCAGCTTTGTCCTAGCGGGAGGGGATGAGCAGTTCTTC. It encodes CASSFVLAGGDEQFF.

The V and J genes are TRBV12-3 or TRBV12-4 and TRBJ2-4; 8 positions match TRBD2. The CDR3 has 13 residues. Losses at the gene ends were 5 bases for V and 6 bases for J; bases not matched to a gene: 3. The CDR3 bases are TGTGCCAGCAGTAGCGGGAGCGGAAACATTCAGTACTTC. Amino acid sequence: CASSSGSGNIQYF.

V usage is TRBV5-4 and J usage is TRBJ2-7; the D is unclear. The CDR3 is 13 residues long. The germline V gene encodes CDR1 SGHNT and CDR2 YYREEE (reference sequence). Trimming removed 3 bases from V and 0 bases from J, with 7 bases in between. The CDR3 sequence: CASSSPSSYEQYF. The CDR3, as DNA: TGTGCCAGCAGCTCTCCTAGCTCCTACGAGCAGTACTTC.

The CDR3 DNA reads as TGTGCCAGCAGCTTAGTGCAGGGCCTACTCCCAACTAATGAAAAACTGTTTTTT. Amino acids: CASSLVQGLLPTNEKLFF. J is TRBJ1-4 and V is TRBV5-5, with D perhaps TRBD1 (5 bases). V shed 2 bases and J shed 0 bases, with 17 bases lying between them. The germline V gene encodes CDR1 SGHKS and CDR2 YYEKEE (reference sequence). This CDR3 spans 18 amino acids.

This clone was observed a handful of times. V usage is TRBV4-1 and J usage is TRBJ2-2; D is perhaps TRBD1 (8 bases). Between the trimmed V and J ends, which lost 1 base and 3 bases, there was a span of 18 bases. This CDR3 comprises 18 residues. The germline V gene has CDR1 MGHRA and CDR2 YSYEKL. Here the CDR3 reads CASSQAVWTGRDTGELFF. The CDR3 DNA sequence: TGCGCCAGCAGCCAAGCAGTCTGGACAGGGAGGGACACCGGGGAGCTGTTTTTT.